The 8 T cell receptor beta chains in this list originate from one sample, sequenced in a study of graft-versus-host responses after intestinal transplantation. These receptors' targets are unknown. Method: immunoSEQ multiplex PCR; TCRdb's copy keeps in-frame clones and lacks some. Of approximately 100,000 clones listed, about 90% are singletons. The source was unstimulated CD4+ T cells sorted from spleen or lymph node cells, collected before intestinal transplant. The source of these receptors is a human donor who received an intestinal transplant.

The CDR3 loop is CASTRGSYTGELFF. CDR3 nucleotide sequence: TGTGCCAGTACCCGCGGGAGCTACACCGGGGAGCTGTTTTTT. J is TRBJ2-2 and V is TRBV19; 7 nucleotides line up with TRBD2. From germline, CDR1 is LNHDA and CDR2 SQIVND (reference sequence). Trimming at V came to 7 bases and at J to 3 bases, leaving 5 bases not matched to a gene. The CDR3 has 14 amino acids. The variable domain in full, with the rest retrieved from reference TRBV19 and TRBJ2-2, is DGGITQSPKYLFRKEGQNVTLSCEQNLNHDAMYWYRQDPGQGLRLIYYSQIVNDFQKGDIAEGYSVSREKKESFPLTVTSAQKNPTAFYLCASTRGSYTGELFFGEGSRLTVL.

In its sample, this clone was seen a few times. The chain has TRBV6-1 and TRBJ1-5, with TRBD1 identical over 9 bases. There are 15 residues in the CDR3. V shed 4 bases, J shed 11 bases, and the junction held 12 bases outside the gene matches. CDR1 and CDR2 from the germline V gene are MNHNS and SASEGT. CDR3 protein: CASSAPGTGSVAQHF. The DNA for the CDR3 is TGTGCCAGCAGTGCCCCCGGGACAGGGTCCGTGGCCCAGCATTTT.

This chain uses TRBV5-1 with TRBJ2-1; the match to TRBD2 covers 8 bases. V shed 3 bases, J shed 9 bases, and the junction held 11 bases outside the gene matches. This CDR3 has 15 residues. The germline gives CDR1 SGHRS, CDR2 YFSETQ. This CDR3 reads CASSYELAAPGEQFF. Written as DNA, the CDR3 is TGCGCCAGCAGCTATGAACTAGCGGCCCCCGGTGAGCAGTTCTTC. Using reference TRBV5-1 and TRBJ2-1 for the parts outside the CDR3, the full variable domain is KAGVTQTPRYLIKTRGQQVTLSCSPISGHRSVSWYQQTPGQGLQFLFEYFSETQRNKGNFPGRFSGRQFSNSRSEMNVSTLELGDSALYLCASSYELAAPGEQFFGPGTRLTVL.

This clone was seen a single time. The chain is built from TRBV4-3 and TRBJ1-2; TRBD1 aligns across 7 bases. J gave up 6 bases and V 1 base, and 8 bases lay outside the gene matches. Germline V gene sequence: CDR1 LGHNA, CDR2 YSLEER. This CDR3 has 15 residues. This CDR3 is CASSQGQGVPDGYTF. As DNA, the CDR3 is TGCGCCAGCAGCCAAGGACAGGGCGTGCCAGATGGCTACACCTTC.

The genes are TRBV27 and TRBJ1-2, with D hard to call. The CDR3 totals 16 residues. With 6 bases removed from V and 1 base from J, the gap between germline ends came to 18 bases. The germline V gene has CDR1 MNHEY and CDR2 SMNVEV (reference sequence). The CDR3 bases are TGTGCCAGCAGGGGGTCCTCCGGCGGCCTTAACTATGGCTACACCTTC. As protein: CASRGSSGGLNYGYTF.

This clone was seen once. The J gene is TRBJ1-1, the V gene TRBV4-1; 7 bases line up with TRBD1. The V segment lost 1 base and the J segment 12 bases; nucleotides outside the gene matches: 11. Germline V CDR1 and CDR2: MGHRA, YSYEKL. The CDR3 consists of 14 residues. CDR3 region: CASSQGWREGATFF. The CDR3 DNA sequence: TGCGCCAGCAGCCAAGGATGGAGGGAGGGGGCGACTTTCTTT.

V usage is TRBV6-6 and J usage is TRBJ1-1, with D possibly TRBD1 on 5 matching bases. The CDR3 covers 13 residues. The germline V gene encodes CDR1 MNHNY and CDR2 SVGAGI (reference sequence). The ends were cut back, 6 bases at V and 4 bases at J, with 12 bases in the middle. CDR3 nucleotides: TGTGCCAGCAGCCGGGGCTTGGGCACTGAAGCTTTCTTT. It translates to CASSRGLGTEAFF.

V and J are TRBV5-4 and TRBJ2-5; D unresolved. CDR1 and CDR2 (germline): SGHNT, YYREEE (reference sequence). This CDR3 is 13 amino acids long. Trimming left V 0 bases short and J 3 bases short, with 6 bases between. CDR3 coding DNA: TGTGCCAGCAGCTTGGCCAGCAAAGAGACCCAGTACTTC. Protein: CASSLASKETQYF.